These T cell receptor beta chains were read from a single sample in a study of post-analysis software for immune sequencing data. TCRdb used MiXCR to reprocess the PCR reads, holding one entry per CDR3 protein. The sample lists some 370,000 distinct CDR3 sequences, less than 35% occurring once. Sequenced sample: blood. The receptors were sampled from a girl aged 10 to 17 with multiple sclerosis. The CDR3 runs from the conserved cysteine through the conserved F or W. Fields, in order: clone size, V gene, J gene, D gene, CDR3 DNA, CDR3 protein. The D gene is left open where the match is weak. Not every row has a clone size; where given, it reads once, few, many or a size class.

abundance: few; v_gene: TRBV12-3/TRBV12-4; j_gene: TRBJ1-3; d_gene: NA; CDR3nt: TGTGCCAGCAGTTTTGGAGGGGTCGGAAACACCATATATTTT; CDR3aa: CASSFGGVGNTIYF
abundance: few; v_gene: TRBV5-6; j_gene: TRBJ2-1; d_gene: NA; CDR3nt: TGTGCCAGCAGCTTGGGAGGCGGGGCGCCGGGACTTGGAACCTACAATGAGCAGTTCTTC; CDR3aa: CASSLGGGAPGLGTYNEQFF
abundance: few; v_gene: TRBV11-2; j_gene: TRBJ2-3; d_gene: NA; CDR3nt: TGTGCCAGCAGCTCCGGGACCAAGAGCACAGATACGCAGTATTTT; CDR3aa: CASSSGTKSTDTQYF
abundance: NA; v_gene: TRBV9; j_gene: TRBJ2-7; d_gene: NA; CDR3nt: TGTGCCAGCAGCGCCGAGGACACACCATACTACGAGCAGTACTTC; CDR3aa: CASSAEDTPYYEQYF
abundance: few; v_gene: TRBV7-6; j_gene: TRBJ2-2; d_gene: NA; CDR3nt: TGTGCCAGCAGCTTGTGGGGGACCGGGGAGCTGTTTTTT; CDR3aa: CASSLWGTGELFF
abundance: few; v_gene: TRBV20-1; j_gene: TRBJ2-3; d_gene: NA; CDR3nt: TGCAGTGCTGATTTGTCCCGGGGCACAGATACGCAGTATTTT; CDR3aa: CSADLSRGTDTQYF
abundance: NA; v_gene: TRBV12-5; j_gene: TRBJ1-4; d_gene: TRBD1; CDR3nt: TGTGCTAGTGGTCTGGGGACAGGAGGGGAAAAACTGTTTTTT; CDR3aa: CASGLGTGGEKLFF
abundance: NA; v_gene: TRBV18; j_gene: TRBJ2-3; d_gene: NA; CDR3nt: TGTGCCAGCTCCTTATCCCCCGGGAGGACAGCGGGCACAGATACGCAGTATTTT; CDR3aa: CASSLSPGRTAGTDTQYF
abundance: NA; v_gene: TRBV5-5; j_gene: TRBJ1-6; d_gene: NA; CDR3nt: TGTGCCAGCAAATTCGGGGCTGAGAATTCGCCCCTCCACTTT; CDR3aa: CASKFGAENSPLHF
abundance: few; v_gene: TRBV5-6; j_gene: TRBJ2-7; d_gene: NA; CDR3nt: TGTGCCAGCAGCTGGAGTCACGAGCAGTACTTC; CDR3aa: CASSWSHEQYF
abundance: NA; v_gene: TRBV4-2; j_gene: TRBJ2-1; d_gene: NA; CDR3nt: TGTGCCGGCAGCCAAGCGGCAGGGTCCTACAATGAGCAGTTCTTC; CDR3aa: CAGSQAAGSYNEQFF
abundance: NA; v_gene: TRBV6-6; j_gene: TRBJ2-1; d_gene: NA; CDR3nt: TGTGCCAGCACGACCGTCTACAATGAGCGGTTCTTC; CDR3aa: CASTTVYNERFF
abundance: few; v_gene: TRBV18; j_gene: TRBJ2-7; d_gene: NA; CDR3nt: TGTGCCAGCTCACCAGGCGAGAACCTTATCTACGAGCAGTACTTC; CDR3aa: CASSPGENLIYEQYF
abundance: NA; v_gene: TRBV29-1; j_gene: TRBJ2-2; d_gene: NA; CDR3nt: TGCAGCGTTGAAGCCGGTTACCCGAACACCGGGGAGCTGTTTTTT; CDR3aa: CSVEAGYPNTGELFF
abundance: NA; v_gene: TRBV5-1; j_gene: TRBJ2-1; d_gene: NA; CDR3nt: TGCGCCAGCAGCTTAACGGCAGGGACTCGCAATGAGCAGTTCTTC; CDR3aa: CASSLTAGTRNEQFF
abundance: NA; v_gene: TRBV12-3/TRBV12-4; j_gene: TRBJ1-1; d_gene: NA; CDR3nt: TGTGCCAGCAGTTTGGGGAGGGGTACTCTGTGGACTGAAGCTTTCTTT; CDR3aa: CASSLGRGTLWTEAFF
abundance: few; v_gene: TRBV7-9; j_gene: TRBJ2-7; d_gene: NA; CDR3nt: TGTGCCAGCAGCTTAGACGAAACCGAGCAGTACTTC; CDR3aa: CASSLDETEQYF
abundance: NA; v_gene: TRBV20-1; j_gene: TRBJ1-2; d_gene: NA; CDR3nt: TGCAGTGCTAGATCCGGGGACCACTATGGCTACACCTTC; CDR3aa: CSARSGDHYGYTF
abundance: few; v_gene: TRBV12-3/TRBV12-4; j_gene: TRBJ1-4; d_gene: NA; CDR3nt: TGTGCCAGCATTCCGGGATCAAATGAAAAACTGTTTTTT; CDR3aa: CASIPGSNEKLFF
abundance: few; v_gene: TRBV6-5; j_gene: TRBJ1-2; d_gene: NA; CDR3nt: TGTGCCAGCAGTCTTCCCGACAGGAGCAACTATGGCTACACCTTC; CDR3aa: CASSLPDRSNYGYTF
abundance: NA; v_gene: TRBV7-9; j_gene: TRBJ2-1; d_gene: NA; CDR3nt: TGTGCCAGCAGTCATCGGGGGGCCCCCGCCTACAATGAGCAGTTCTTC; CDR3aa: CASSHRGAPAYNEQFF
abundance: NA; v_gene: TRBV29-1; j_gene: TRBJ2-5; d_gene: NA; CDR3nt: TGCAGCGTTGAGAGCCCAAGTCAAGAGACCCAGTACTTC; CDR3aa: CSVESPSQETQYF
abundance: once; v_gene: TRBV9; j_gene: TRBJ1-4; d_gene: NA; CDR3nt: TGTGCCAGCAGCGTAGGAGGGACCCTAAGGGAAAAACTGTTTTTT; CDR3aa: CASSVGGTLREKLFF
abundance: few; v_gene: TRBV7-2; j_gene: TRBJ2-7; d_gene: NA; CDR3nt: TGTGCCAGCAGTTCCGGTTCAATCTACGAGCAGTACTTC; CDR3aa: CASSSGSIYEQYF
abundance: many; v_gene: TRBV10-2; j_gene: TRBJ2-7; d_gene: NA; CDR3nt: TGCGCCAGCAGTGACTGGACTACTCCCTACGAGCAGTACTTC; CDR3aa: CASSDWTTPYEQYF
abundance: NA; v_gene: TRBV28; j_gene: TRBJ2-7; d_gene: TRBD1; CDR3nt: TGTGCCAGCAGTTCCCCGGACAGGGGGAGATACGAGCAGTACTTC; CDR3aa: CASSSPDRGRYEQYF
abundance: few; v_gene: TRBV11-2; j_gene: TRBJ2-7; d_gene: NA; CDR3nt: TGTGCCAGCAGCTTGTCGCTAGCGTTCACCTACGAGCAGTACTTC; CDR3aa: CASSLSLAFTYEQYF
abundance: few; v_gene: TRBV12-3/TRBV12-4; j_gene: TRBJ2-5; d_gene: NA; CDR3nt: TGTGCCAGCAGTGTTGGACCGAGGCCCCAGTACTTC; CDR3aa: CASSVGPRPQYF
abundance: once; v_gene: TRBV6-5; j_gene: TRBJ1-4; d_gene: TRBD1; CDR3nt: TGTGCCAGTAGTTACGGGGGAGGGGGCGGGTCTGAAAAACTGTTTTTT; CDR3aa: CASSYGGGGGSEKLFF
abundance: NA; v_gene: TRBV7-8; j_gene: TRBJ2-7; d_gene: NA; CDR3nt: TGTGCCAGCAGTTCGGGTCTAGGGATCCAGGAGCAGTACTTC; CDR3aa: CASSSGLGIQEQYF
abundance: NA; v_gene: TRBV20-1; j_gene: TRBJ2-7; d_gene: TRBD1; CDR3nt: TGCAGTGCGGAAGGACAGGGGGCATCAAATGAGCAGTACTTC; CDR3aa: CSAEGQGASNEQYF
abundance: NA; v_gene: TRBV7-2; j_gene: TRBJ2-3; d_gene: NA; CDR3nt: TGTGCCAGCAGCCCCCAGCAGGGGCAGGACGCGCAGTATTTT; CDR3aa: CASSPQQGQDAQYF
abundance: NA; v_gene: TRBV7-9; j_gene: TRBJ1-2; d_gene: NA; CDR3nt: TGTGCCAGCAGCCCTGGGGTAAACTATGGCTACACCTTC; CDR3aa: CASSPGVNYGYTF
abundance: NA; v_gene: TRBV7-8; j_gene: TRBJ1-5; d_gene: NA; CDR3nt: TGTGCCAGCAGCTTCGGAAGGGCGCTTGGACAGCCCCAGCATTTT; CDR3aa: CASSFGRALGQPQHF
abundance: few; v_gene: TRBV5-1; j_gene: TRBJ1-1; d_gene: NA; CDR3nt: TGCGCCAGCAGCCCGGGACGGGGACACCCGAAGAACACTGAAGCTTTCTTT; CDR3aa: CASSPGRGHPKNTEAFF
abundance: few; v_gene: TRBV15; j_gene: TRBJ1-5; d_gene: NA; CDR3nt: TGTGCCACCAGCAGAGAGAAAATGTATAGCAATCAGCCCCAGCATTTT; CDR3aa: CATSREKMYSNQPQHF
abundance: NA; v_gene: TRBV6-5; j_gene: TRBJ2-6; d_gene: TRBD1; CDR3nt: TGTGCCAGCAGCCCAAAAACCGACAGGGCTGGGGCCAACGTCCTGACTTTC; CDR3aa: CASSPKTDRAGANVLTF
abundance: NA; v_gene: TRBV4-2; j_gene: TRBJ1-1; d_gene: TRBD1; CDR3nt: TGTGCCAGCAGTCAAGGGGGCGGGGAGACTGAAGCTTTCTTT; CDR3aa: CASSQGGGETEAFF
abundance: few; v_gene: TRBV7-2; j_gene: TRBJ1-5; d_gene: NA; CDR3nt: TGTGCCAGCAGCTTATCCCTAAGCGATCAGCCCCAGCATTTT; CDR3aa: CASSLSLSDQPQHF
abundance: NA; v_gene: TRBV12-3/TRBV12-4; j_gene: TRBJ2-7; d_gene: NA; CDR3nt: TGTGCCAACAGTTTAACAGGAGGTGTGAGCGCCTACGAGCAGTACTTC; CDR3aa: CANSLTGGVSAYEQYF
abundance: few; v_gene: TRBV29-1; j_gene: TRBJ2-5; d_gene: NA; CDR3nt: TGCAGCGGGGGTCCTCAAGAGACCCAGTACTTC; CDR3aa: CSGGPQETQYF
abundance: NA; v_gene: TRBV4-3; j_gene: TRBJ1-5; d_gene: NA; CDR3nt: TGCGCCAGCAGCCAAGATGTCCTACCAAATCAGCCCCAGCATTTT; CDR3aa: CASSQDVLPNQPQHF
abundance: NA; v_gene: TRBV5-6; j_gene: TRBJ1-1; d_gene: TRBD1; CDR3nt: TGTGCCAGCAGCCTACCTACAGGGGGGGGCACTGAAGTTTTCTTT; CDR3aa: CASSLPTGGGTEVFF
abundance: few; v_gene: TRBV5-4; j_gene: TRBJ2-1; d_gene: NA; CDR3nt: TGTGCCAGCAGCTTGGCCCTCCCCGCGTCCTACAATGAGCAGTTCTTC; CDR3aa: CASSLALPASYNEQFF
abundance: NA; v_gene: TRBV5-1; j_gene: TRBJ2-1; d_gene: NA; CDR3nt: TGCGCCAGCAGCGTTGGACTCTACAATGAGCAGTTCTTC; CDR3aa: CASSVGLYNEQFF
abundance: few; v_gene: TRBV20-1; j_gene: TRBJ1-1; d_gene: TRBD1; CDR3nt: TGCAGTGCTAGAGACCCCGGGGGCAGGGGGTCAGAAGCTTTCTTT; CDR3aa: CSARDPGGRGSEAFF
abundance: NA; v_gene: TRBV12-3/TRBV12-4; j_gene: TRBJ2-3; d_gene: TRBD1; CDR3nt: TGTGCCAGCACCTGGACAGGGGGCGCAGATACGCAGTATTTT; CDR3aa: CASTWTGGADTQYF
abundance: NA; v_gene: TRBV12-3/TRBV12-4; j_gene: TRBJ2-3; d_gene: TRBD2; CDR3nt: TGTGCCAGCAGGGCAGGGACTAGCGGGGCCGCAGATACGCAGTATTTT; CDR3aa: CASRAGTSGAADTQYF
abundance: NA; v_gene: TRBV3-1; j_gene: TRBJ1-2; d_gene: NA; CDR3nt: TGTGCCTGCAGCCAAGGAGGCAGCTATGGCTACACCTTC; CDR3aa: CACSQGGSYGYTF
abundance: NA; v_gene: TRBV12-3/TRBV12-4; j_gene: TRBJ2-5; d_gene: NA; CDR3nt: TGTGCCAGCAGTTTAAACGGGGAAGGCCAAGAGACCCAGTACTTC; CDR3aa: CASSLNGEGQETQYF
abundance: few; v_gene: TRBV12-3/TRBV12-4; j_gene: TRBJ2-6; d_gene: NA; CDR3nt: TGTGCCAGCAGTACCTGGGGCAGGAAGAGCTCTGGGGCCAACGTCCTGACTTTC; CDR3aa: CASSTWGRKSSGANVLTF
abundance: NA; v_gene: TRBV7-6; j_gene: TRBJ1-6; d_gene: NA; CDR3nt: TGTGCCAGCAGCTTAGGGGTGAAACTAACTAATTCACCCCTCCACTTT; CDR3aa: CASSLGVKLTNSPLHF
abundance: NA; v_gene: TRBV3-1; j_gene: TRBJ2-1; d_gene: NA; CDR3nt: TGTGCCAGCAGCCATACCACGGGGAATGAGCAGTTCTTC; CDR3aa: CASSHTTGNEQFF
abundance: NA; v_gene: TRBV6-5; j_gene: TRBJ1-1; d_gene: NA; CDR3nt: TGTGCCAGCAGTTACTCGTGGTCCTTGAACACTGAAGCTTTCTTT; CDR3aa: CASSYSWSLNTEAFF
abundance: NA; v_gene: TRBV13; j_gene: TRBJ2-7; d_gene: NA; CDR3nt: TGTGCCAGCAGCCACAGGGGAGGGGTTGGGAACGAGCAGTACTTC; CDR3aa: CASSHRGGVGNEQYF
abundance: NA; v_gene: TRBV29-1; j_gene: TRBJ2-1; d_gene: TRBD2; CDR3nt: TGCAGCGTTGAGGGGACTAGCGGGGGGCCTCCCCGAAAGCAGTTCTTC; CDR3aa: CSVEGTSGGPPRKQFF
abundance: NA; v_gene: TRBV28; j_gene: TRBJ2-7; d_gene: NA; CDR3nt: TGTGCCAGCAGTCTCCCGGGCGAGGCCTACGAGCAGTACTTC; CDR3aa: CASSLPGEAYEQYF